This T cell receptor (beta chain) was recovered during a study of T cell repertoires in ileal Crohn's disease. The sample's time point: neoterminal ileum biopsy at postoperative endoscopy, about 6 months after surgery. This clone was recorded a few times. V gave up 6 bases and J gave up 4 bases, with 18 bases separating them. From germline, CDR1 is KGHSH and CDR2 LQKENI. The CDR3 contains 16 residues. Only in-frame clones appear in the TCRdb table, and some are missing; sequencing was by immunoSEQ multiplex PCR. The data contain about 13,000 clones, around 69% of them seen just once; the ten biggest clones take up about 8.6%.

V gene TRBV18 combines with J gene TRBJ1-4; unclear D gene. The receptor was isolated from an adult with Crohn's disease. The sequencing sample was made of ileal tissue. This CDR3 is CASSPNVRIYNEKLFF. Here the CDR3 DNA reads TGTGCCAGCTCCCCCAACGTCCGGATTTATAATGAAAAACTGTTTTTT. The variable domain in full, with the rest retrieved from reference TRBV18 and TRBJ1-4, is NAGVMQNPRHLVRRRGQEARLRCSPMKGHSHVYWYRQLPEEGLKFMVYLQKENIIDESGMPKERFSAEFPKEGPSILRIQQVVRGDSAAYFCASSPNVRIYNEKLFFGSGTQLSVL.